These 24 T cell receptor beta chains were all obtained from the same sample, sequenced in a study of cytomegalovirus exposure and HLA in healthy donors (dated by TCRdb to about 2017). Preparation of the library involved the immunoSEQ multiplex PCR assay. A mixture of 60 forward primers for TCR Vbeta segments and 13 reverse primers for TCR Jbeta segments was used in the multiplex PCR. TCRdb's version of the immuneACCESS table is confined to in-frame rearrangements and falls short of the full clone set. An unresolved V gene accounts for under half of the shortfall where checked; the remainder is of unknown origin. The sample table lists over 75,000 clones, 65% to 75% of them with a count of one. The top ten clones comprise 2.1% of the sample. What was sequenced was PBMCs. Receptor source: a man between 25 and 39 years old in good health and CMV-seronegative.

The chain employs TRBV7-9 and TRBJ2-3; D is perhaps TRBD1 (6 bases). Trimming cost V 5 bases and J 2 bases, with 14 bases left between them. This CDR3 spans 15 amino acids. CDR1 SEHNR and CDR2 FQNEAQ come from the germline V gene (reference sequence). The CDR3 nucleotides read TGTGCCAGCAGCGAAGGTACAGGGACCACAGATACGCAGTATTTT. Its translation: CASSEGTGTTDTQYF.

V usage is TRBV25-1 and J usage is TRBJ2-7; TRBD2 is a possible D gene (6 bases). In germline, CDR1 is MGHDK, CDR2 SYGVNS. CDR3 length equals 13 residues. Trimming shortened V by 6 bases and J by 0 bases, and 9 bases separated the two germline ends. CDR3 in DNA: TGTGCCAGCAGAGGAGGGAGCTCCTACGAGCAGTACTTC. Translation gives CASRGGSSYEQYF.

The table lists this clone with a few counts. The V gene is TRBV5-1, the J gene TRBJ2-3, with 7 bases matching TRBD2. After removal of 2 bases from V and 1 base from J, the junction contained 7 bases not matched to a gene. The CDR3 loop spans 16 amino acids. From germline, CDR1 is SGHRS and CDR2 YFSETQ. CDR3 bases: TGCGCCAGCAGCTTCGGAGCGCTAGCGGGCACAGATACGCAGTATTTT. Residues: CASSFGALAGTDTQYF.

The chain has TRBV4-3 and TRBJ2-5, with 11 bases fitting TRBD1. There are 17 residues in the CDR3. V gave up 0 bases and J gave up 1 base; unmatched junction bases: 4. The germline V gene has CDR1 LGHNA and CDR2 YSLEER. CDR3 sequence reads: CASSQEAGTGGQETQYF. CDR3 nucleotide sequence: TGCGCCAGCAGCCAAGAAGCCGGGACAGGGGGCCAAGAGACCCAGTACTTC.

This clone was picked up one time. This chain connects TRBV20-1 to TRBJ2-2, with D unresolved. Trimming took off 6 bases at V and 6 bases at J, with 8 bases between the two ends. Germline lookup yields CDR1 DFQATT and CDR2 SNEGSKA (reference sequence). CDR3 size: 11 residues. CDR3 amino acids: CSAEESGELFF. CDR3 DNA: TGCAGTGCCGAGGAGTCCGGGGAGCTGTTTTTT.

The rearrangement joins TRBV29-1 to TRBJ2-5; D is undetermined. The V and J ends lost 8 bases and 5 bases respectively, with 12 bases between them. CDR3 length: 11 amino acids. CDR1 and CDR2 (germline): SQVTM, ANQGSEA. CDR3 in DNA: TGCAGCCCTAACCTCGGGGAGACCCAGTACTTC. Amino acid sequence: CSPNLGETQYF.

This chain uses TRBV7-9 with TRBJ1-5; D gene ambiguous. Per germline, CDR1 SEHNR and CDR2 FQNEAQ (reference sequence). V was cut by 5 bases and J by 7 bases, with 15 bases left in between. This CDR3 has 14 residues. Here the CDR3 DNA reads TGTGCCAGCAGCCCTGGGCAAGCGGGGCAGCCCCAGCATTTT. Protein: CASSPGQAGQPQHF.

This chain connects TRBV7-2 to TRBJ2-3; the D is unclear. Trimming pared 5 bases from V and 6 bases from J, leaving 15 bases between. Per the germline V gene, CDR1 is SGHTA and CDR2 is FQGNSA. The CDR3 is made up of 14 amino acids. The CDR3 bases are TGTGCCAGCAGCCAGGCCCTAAACAGTGATACGCAGTATTTT. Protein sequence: CASSQALNSDTQYF. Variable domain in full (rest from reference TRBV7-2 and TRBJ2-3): GAGVSQSPSNKVTEKGKDVELRCDPISGHTALYWYRQSLGQGLEFLIYFQGNSAPDKSGLPSDRFSAERTGGSVSTLTIQRTQQEDSAVYLCASSQALNSDTQYFGPGTRLTVL.

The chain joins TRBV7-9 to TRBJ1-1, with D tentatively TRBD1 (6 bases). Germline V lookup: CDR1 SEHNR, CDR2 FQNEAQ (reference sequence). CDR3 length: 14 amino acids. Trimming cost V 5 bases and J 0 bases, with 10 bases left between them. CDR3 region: CASSAHRVNTEAFF. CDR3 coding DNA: TGTGCCAGCAGCGCGCACAGGGTGAACACTGAAGCTTTCTTT.

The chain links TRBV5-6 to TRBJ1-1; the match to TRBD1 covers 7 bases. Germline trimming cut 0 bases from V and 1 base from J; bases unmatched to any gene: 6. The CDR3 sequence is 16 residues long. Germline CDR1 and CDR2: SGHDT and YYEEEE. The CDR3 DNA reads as TGTGCCAGCAGCTTGGAACAGGGGAGAAGGAACACTGAAGCTTTCTTT. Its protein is CASSLEQGRRNTEAFF. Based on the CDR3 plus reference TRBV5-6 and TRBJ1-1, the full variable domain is DAGVTQSPTHLIKTRGQQVTLRCSPKSGHDTVSWYQQALGQGPQFIFQYYEEEERQRGNFPDRFSGHQFPNYSSELNVNALLLGDSALYLCASSLEQGRRNTEAFFGQGTRLTVV.

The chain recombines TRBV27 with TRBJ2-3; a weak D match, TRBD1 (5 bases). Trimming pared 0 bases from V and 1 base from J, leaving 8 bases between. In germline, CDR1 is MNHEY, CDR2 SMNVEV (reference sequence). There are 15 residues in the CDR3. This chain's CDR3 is CASSLSGLGTDTQYF. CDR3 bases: TGTGCCAGCAGTTTATCGGGGCTAGGCACAGATACGCAGTATTTT.

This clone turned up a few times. CDR3 coding DNA: TGTGCCAGCAGCTTTCGGGGATCGGATCAGCCCCAGCATTTT. It specifies CASSFRGSDQPQHF. This chain joins TRBV9 and TRBJ1-5; D gene uncertain. The V and J ends lost 4 bases and 5 bases respectively, with 13 bases between them. The length of the CDR3 is 14 residues. Germline values: CDR1 SGDLS, CDR2 YYNGEE.

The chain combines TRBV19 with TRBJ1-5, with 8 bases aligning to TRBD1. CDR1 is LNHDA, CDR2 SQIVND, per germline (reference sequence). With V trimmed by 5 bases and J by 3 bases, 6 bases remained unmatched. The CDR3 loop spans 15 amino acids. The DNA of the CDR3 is TGTGCCAGTAGTCCCGACAGGGGCGCCAATCAGCCCCAGCATTTT. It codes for CASSPDRGANQPQHF. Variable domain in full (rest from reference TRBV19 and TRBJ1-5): DGGITQSPKYLFRKEGQNVTLSCEQNLNHDAMYWYRQDPGQGLRLIYYSQIVNDFQKGDIAEGYSVSREKKESFPLTVTSAQKNPTAFYLCASSPDRGANQPQHFGDGTRLSIL.

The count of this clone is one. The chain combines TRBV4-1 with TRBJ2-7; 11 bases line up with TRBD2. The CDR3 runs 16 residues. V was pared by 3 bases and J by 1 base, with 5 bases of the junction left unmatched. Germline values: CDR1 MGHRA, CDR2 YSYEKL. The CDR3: CASSQAGTSGSYEQYF. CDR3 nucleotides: TGCGCCAGCAGCCAGGCCGGGACTAGCGGTTCCTACGAGCAGTACTTC.

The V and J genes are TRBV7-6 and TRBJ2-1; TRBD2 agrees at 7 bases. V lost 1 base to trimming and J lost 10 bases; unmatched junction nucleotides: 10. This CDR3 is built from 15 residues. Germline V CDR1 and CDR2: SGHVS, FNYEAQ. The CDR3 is CASSLGGGLPPEQFF. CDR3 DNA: TGTGCCAGCAGCTTAGGGGGGGGACTTCCTCCCGAGCAGTTCTTC.

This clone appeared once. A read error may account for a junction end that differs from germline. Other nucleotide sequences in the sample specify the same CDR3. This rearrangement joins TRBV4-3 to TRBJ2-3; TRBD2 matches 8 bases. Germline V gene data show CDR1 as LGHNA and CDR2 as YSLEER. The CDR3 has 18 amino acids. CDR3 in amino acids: CASSQDSRRVSGADTQYF. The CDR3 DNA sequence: TGCGCCAGCAGCCAAGATAGCCGTCGTGTTAGCGGGGCAGATACGCAGTATTTC.

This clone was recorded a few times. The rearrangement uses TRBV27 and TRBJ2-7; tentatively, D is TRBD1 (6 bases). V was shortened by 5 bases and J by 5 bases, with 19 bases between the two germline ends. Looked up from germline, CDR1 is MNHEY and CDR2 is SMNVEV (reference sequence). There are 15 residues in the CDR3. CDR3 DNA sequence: TGTGCCAGCAGTCCAGTACCGGGTACAGGGAACGAGCAGTACTTC. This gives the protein CASSPVPGTGNEQYF.

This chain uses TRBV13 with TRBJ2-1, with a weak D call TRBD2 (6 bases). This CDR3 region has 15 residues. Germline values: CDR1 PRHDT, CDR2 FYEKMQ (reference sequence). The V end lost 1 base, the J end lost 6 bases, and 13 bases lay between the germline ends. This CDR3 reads CASSLELAPLNEQFF. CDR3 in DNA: TGTGCCAGCAGCTTAGAACTAGCTCCTCTCAATGAGCAGTTCTTC.

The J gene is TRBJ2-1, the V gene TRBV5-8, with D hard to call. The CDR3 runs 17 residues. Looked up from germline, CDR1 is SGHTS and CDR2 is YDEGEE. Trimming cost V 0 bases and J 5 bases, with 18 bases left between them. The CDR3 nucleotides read TGTGCCAGCAGCTTGGCCCCGGGTCATCGGCGGAACAATGAGCAGTTCTTC. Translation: CASSLAPGHRRNNEQFF.

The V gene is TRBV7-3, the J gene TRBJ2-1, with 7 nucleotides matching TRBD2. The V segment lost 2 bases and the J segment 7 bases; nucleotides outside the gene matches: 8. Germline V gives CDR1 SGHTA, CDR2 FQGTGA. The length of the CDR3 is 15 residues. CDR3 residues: CASSLGAGSANEQFF. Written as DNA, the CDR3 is TGTGCCAGCAGCTTAGGAGCGGGGTCTGCAAATGAGCAGTTCTTC. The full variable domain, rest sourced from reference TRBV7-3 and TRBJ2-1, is GAGVSQTPSNKVTEKGKYVELRCDPISGHTALYWYRQSLGQGPEFLIYFQGTGAADDSGLPNDRFFAVRPEGSVSTLKIQRTERGDSAVYLCASSLGAGSANEQFFGPGTRLTVL.

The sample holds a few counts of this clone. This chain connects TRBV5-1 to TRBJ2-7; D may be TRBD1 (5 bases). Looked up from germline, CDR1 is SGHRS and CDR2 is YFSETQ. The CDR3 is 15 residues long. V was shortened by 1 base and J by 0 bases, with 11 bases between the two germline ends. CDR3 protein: CASSLNDRLSYEQYF. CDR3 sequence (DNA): TGCGCCAGCAGCTTGAATGACAGACTCTCCTACGAGCAGTACTTC.

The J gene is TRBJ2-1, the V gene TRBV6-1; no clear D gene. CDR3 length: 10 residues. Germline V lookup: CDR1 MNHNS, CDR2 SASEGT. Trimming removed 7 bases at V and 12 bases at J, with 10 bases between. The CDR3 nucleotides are TGTGCCAGCACGTTAACGGTGCAGTTCTTC. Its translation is CASTLTVQFF.

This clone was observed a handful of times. The CDR3 DNA is TGTGCCAGCAGCGCACAAACAGGGGGGAACACTGAAGCTTTCTTT. It is translated as CASSAQTGGNTEAFF. This chain joins TRBV9 and TRBJ1-1; TRBD1 aligns across 8 bases. This CDR3 comprises 15 residues. V shed 3 bases, J shed 1 base, and the junction held 5 bases outside the gene matches. The germline V gene has CDR1 SGDLS and CDR2 YYNGEE.

CDR3 nucleotide sequence: TGCGCCAGCAGCAGGGGACAGGGGGGTAATTCACCCCTCCACTTT. Translating gives CASSRGQGGNSPLHF. V gene TRBV5-1 combines with J gene TRBJ1-6; 11 bases line up with TRBD1. This CDR3 is 15 amino acids long. V lost 4 bases, J lost 6 bases, and 3 bases stayed unmatched. CDR1 SGHRS and CDR2 YFSETQ come from the germline V gene.